Listed below are T cell receptor beta chains from one sample, sequenced in a study of Graves' ophthalmopathy and Graves' hyperthyroidism. TCRdb re-called the multiplex PCR reads with MiXCR, one entry per CDR3 protein. This table holds 450,000 to 600,000 distinct CDR3 sequences, under 45% found once. Sequenced: peripheral blood or thyroid tissue (not recorded which). The receptors here all came from an adult man with Graves' hyperthyroidism. CDR3s include the opening cysteine and the closing phenylalanine or tryptophan. A D gene is named only where the DNA matches it firmly. Clone size, where shown, is once, few, many, or a class for clones that have expanded.

clone size	V gene	D gene	J gene	CDR3 DNA	CDR3 protein
-	TRBV7-6	-	TRBJ2-3	TGTGCCAGCAGCCACCGGGGGGCAGGCCTTCGTTTAGATACGCAGTATTTT	CASSHRGAGLRLDTQYF
-	TRBV9	-	TRBJ1-1	TGTGCCAGCAGTTTGAGTCGGGGAGCAGCTTTCTTT	CASSLSRGAAFF
-	TRBV7-9	TRBD1	TRBJ1-1	TGTGCCAGCAGCTTGGGGTGGGGGGACAGGGCGTCTTTCTTT	CASSLGWGDRASFF
many	TRBV6-6	-	TRBJ1-3	TGTGCCAGCAGTTACTCGAAGGTTGCAACGGACTCTGGAAACACCATATATTTT	CASSYSKVATDSGNTIYF
many	TRBV5-1	-	TRBJ1-1	TGCGCCAGCAGCTTGGAAGGCAGACGGAACACTGAAGCTTTCTTT	CASSLEGRRNTEAFF
many	TRBV9	-	TRBJ1-1	TGTGCCAGCAGCGTAGAATGGAAGACTGAAGCTTTCTTT	CASSVEWKTEAFF
many	TRBV10-3	-	TRBJ1-5	TGTGCCATCAGTGAGTCTCGGGGAAGCAATCAGCCCCAGCATTTT	CAISESRGSNQPQHF
many	TRBV2	-	TRBJ1-3	TGTGCCAGCAGTGAAGAGGGTTACACCATATATTTT	CASSEEGYTIYF
few	TRBV6-5	TRBD1	TRBJ2-7	TGTGCCAGCCGACCGGCCGGGACAGGTGTCTACGAGCAGTACTTC	CASRPAGTGVYEQYF
many	TRBV7-9	TRBD1	TRBJ1-2	TGTGCCAGCAGCCAGAGGACAGGAAACTATGGCTACACCTTC	CASSQRTGNYGYTF
few	TRBV20-1	TRBD2	TRBJ2-7	TGCAGTGCTAGTTGGCGGGAGAATGAGCAGTACTTC	CSASWRENEQYF
few	TRBV19	TRBD1	TRBJ2-7	TGTGCCAGTAGTAGCGGACAGGCGAACTCCTACGAGCAGTACTTC	CASSSGQANSYEQYF
many	TRBV6-5	-	TRBJ1-2	TGTGCCAGCAGTGAAGCGTGGGACGGAGCCTATGGCTACACCTTC	CASSEAWDGAYGYTF
-	TRBV7-2	-	TRBJ1-6	TGTGCCAGCAGCTTATCGGAAAATTCACCCCTCCACTTT	CASSLSENSPLHF
many	TRBV5-1	-	TRBJ2-5	TGCGCCAGCAGCTTAAGTCAGGGGCGAGAGACCCAGTACTTC	CASSLSQGRETQYF
many	TRBV29-1	TRBD2	TRBJ2-7	TGCAGCGTTGGGGGGGGCTACGAGCAGTACTTC	CSVGGGYEQYF
many	TRBV7-9	-	TRBJ1-1	TGTGCCAGCAGCTTAATGGGAGCGAACACTGAAGCTTTCTTT	CASSLMGANTEAFF
many	TRBV29-1	-	TRBJ2-7	TGCAGCGTTGAGAGAGGGGGTCGCGACGAGCAGTACTTC	CSVERGGRDEQYF
many	TRBV7-8	-	TRBJ1-1	TGTGCCAGCAGCTTAATCTCCGGGCCCACTGAAGCTTTCTTT	CASSLISGPTEAFF
-	TRBV29-1	TRBD1	TRBJ1-1	TGCAGCGTTGACGGATTGGGGCAGGGGGCGCATAGCACCGAAGCTTTCTTT	CSVDGLGQGAHSTEAFF
many	TRBV5-1	-	TRBJ2-7	TGCGCCAGCAGCTTTGGAGGGCTCTACGAGCAGTACTTC	CASSFGGLYEQYF
many	TRBV15	TRBD1	TRBJ1-4	TGTGCCACCAGCAGATCCGGGACAGCTGAAAAACTGTTTTTT	CATSRSGTAEKLFF
-	TRBV7-9	-	TRBJ2-7	TGTGCCAGCAGCCAGGGGCAGAAGCCCTACAATGAGCAGTACTTC	CASSQGQKPYNEQYF
-	TRBV19	TRBD1	TRBJ2-7	TGTGCCAGTAGTACCAACCGACAGGGCTACGAGCAGTACTTC	CASSTNRQGYEQYF
-	TRBV15	-	TRBJ1-2	TGTGCCACCAGCAGTCAGGTCGCCAACTATGGCTACACCTTC	CATSSQVANYGYTF
-	TRBV28	TRBD1	TRBJ1-5	TGTGCCAGCAGCCCCCTCGACAGGGGGAGCAATCAGCCCCAGCATTTT	CASSPLDRGSNQPQHF
once	TRBV2	-	TRBJ1-6	TGTGCCAGCATTCCGGACAGCGGGCTAGGTAATTCACCCCTCCACTTT	CASIPDSGLGNSPLHF
many	TRBV24-1	TRBD1	TRBJ2-7	TGTGCCACCAGTGACGCTGACAGGGGTTACGAGCAGTACTTC	CATSDADRGYEQYF
-	TRBV4-2	TRBD1	TRBJ1-1	TGTGCCAGCAGTCGAGGACAGGGTAGTATGAACACTGAAGCTTTCTTT	CASSRGQGSMNTEAFF
-	TRBV12-3/TRBV12-4	TRBD1	TRBJ1-4	TGTGCCAGCAGTCCCTACAGGGGGGGGAAACTGTTTTTT	CASSPYRGGKLFF
few	TRBV6-1	-	TRBJ1-6	TGTGCCAGCTTTCCCGGACGGACGTATAATTCACCCCTCCACTTT	CASFPGRTYNSPLHF
few	TRBV28	TRBD1	TRBJ2-7	TGTGCCAGCAGTTTCTTCGGACAGGTCTACGAGCAGTACTTC	CASSFFGQVYEQYF
-	TRBV11-1	-	TRBJ2-2	TGTGCCAGCCAACCCGGGAGCTCATCTTACGGGGAGCTGTTTTTT	CASQPGSSSYGELFF
many	TRBV14	TRBD1	TRBJ2-2	TGTGCCAGCAGCCGGACAGGGGGCGCGAACACCGGGGAGCTGTTTTTT	CASSRTGGANTGELFF
many	TRBV7-3	-	TRBJ1-2	TGTGCCAGCAGCTTGACCTCATCAGGACAAATCGGCTACACCTTC	CASSLTSSGQIGYTF